This is a list of T cell receptor beta chains from one sample in a study of T cells after yellow fever vaccination. TCRdb reprocessed the 5' RACE reads with MiXCR, giving one entry per CDR3 protein. The sample carries approximately 580,000 distinct CDR3 sequences, less than 20% recorded once. The sample was PBMCs, taken less than 6 days after the first yellow fever vaccination. Receptor source: a man between 18 and 35 years old who received the YFV17D yellow fever vaccine. Each CDR3 is given with its conserved first and last residue. The D gene is left open where the match is weak. The size entry is marked missing in some rows and otherwise reads once, few, many or a size class.

NA | TRBJ2-7 | TRBV7-7 | NA | TGTGCCAGCAGTTTCCCGGGGGTAGGCCTAACCTACGAGCAGTACTTC | CASSFPGVGLTYEQYF
NA | TRBJ1-4 | TRBV4-3 | NA | TGCGCCAGCAGCCAAGATTCGGATTCGGGCACTAATGAAAAACTGTTTTTT | CASSQDSDSGTNEKLFF
few | TRBJ1-4 | TRBV19 | NA | TGTGCCAGCAAACGCCGGGAGGCTAATGAAAAACTGTTTTTT | CASKRREANEKLFF
few | TRBJ2-5 | TRBV6-1 | NA | TGTGCCAGCCGGCTTTTAGCCTACGAGACCCAGTACTTC | CASRLLAYETQYF
few | TRBJ1-5 | TRBV15 | NA | TGTGCCACCAGCCCCGAGGGTTTAAGCAATCAGCCCCAGCATTTT | CATSPEGLSNQPQHF
NA | TRBJ2-5 | TRBV23-1 | NA | TGCGCCAGCAGAAGGTACTCGGACAGAGAAGAACAAGAGACCCAGTACTTC | CASRRYSDREEQETQYF
few | TRBJ1-5 | TRBV20-1 | NA | TGCAGTGCTAGAGAAGGGGTAAATCAGCCCCAGCATTTT | CSAREGVNQPQHF
few | TRBJ1-1 | TRBV10-3 | NA | TGTGCCATCAGGACGAGTGTTTTGGACACTGAAGCTTTCTTT | CAIRTSVLDTEAFF
NA | TRBJ2-3 | TRBV5-1 | TRBD2 | TGCGCCAGCAGCCCGGGGGGCCAAGCGGGGGGCCTCTCAGATACGCAGTATTTT | CASSPGGQAGGLSDTQYF
few | TRBJ2-5 | TRBV7-2 | NA | TGTGCCAGCAGCTTAGGGGCGGCAGAAGAGACCCAGTACTTC | CASSLGAAEETQYF
NA | TRBJ1-5 | TRBV7-2 | NA | TGTGCCAGCAGCTTAGTGACAGGTCATAGCAATCAGCCCCAGCATTTT | CASSLVTGHSNQPQHF
few | TRBJ2-7 | TRBV6-6 | NA | TGTGCCATACAGGGTGGATCCTACGAGCAGTACTTC | CAIQGGSYEQYF
NA | TRBJ1-5 | TRBV29-1 | NA | TGCAGCGTTGACGGCCTATGTCAGCCCCAGCATTTT | CSVDGLCQPQHF
few | TRBJ2-2 | TRBV11-2 | NA | TGTGCCAGCAGCTTAGTCCGGGGGCGATCAGCCGGGGAGCTGTTTTTT | CASSLVRGRSAGELFF
NA | TRBJ2-5 | TRBV14 | TRBD2 | TGTGCCAGCAGCAGTACCGGGACTAGGGGAGAGACCCAGTACTTC | CASSSTGTRGETQYF
NA | TRBJ2-3 | TRBV10-3 | NA | TGTGCCGTCACTTCGAGGGGGGGAGATACGCAGTATTTT | CAVTSRGGDTQYF
NA | TRBJ2-3 | TRBV7-3 | TRBD2 | TGTGCCAGCAGCTTTACTAGCGGGGTCACAGATACGCAGTATTTT | CASSFTSGVTDTQYF
few | TRBJ1-1 | TRBV2 | TRBD1 | TGTGCCTTCCGAACCTACGACATTACAGGGGCAAAATATGGAGCTTTCTTT | CAFRTYDITGAKYGAFF
NA | TRBJ2-4 | TRBV6-1 | TRBD1 | TGTGCCAGCAGCCGGCCTAAGACAGGGCTAGTGGGGGCCAAAAACATTCAGTACTTC | CASSRPKTGLVGAKNIQYF
NA | TRBJ2-3 | TRBV24-1 | NA | TGTGCCACCAGTGATTTGCTGGGCAGGCCGCACCATTTT | CATSDLLGRPHHF
few | TRBJ2-2 | TRBV19 | NA | TGTGCCAGTAGTATAGAAGACACCGGGGAGCTGTTTTTT | CASSIEDTGELFF
NA | TRBJ2-6 | TRBV5-5 | TRBD1 | TGTGCCAGCAACAGGGGTCTCGACTCTGGGGCCAACGTCCTGACTTTC | CASNRGLDSGANVLTF
NA | TRBJ2-3 | TRBV7-9 | NA | TGTGCCAGCAGCTTTGAAGGGTTAGCAGATACGCAGTATTTT | CASSFEGLADTQYF
NA | TRBJ1-1 | TRBV19 | NA | TGTGCCAGTAGTCCCCGTGTAGACACTGAAGCTTTCTTT | CASSPRVDTEAFF
few | TRBJ2-3 | TRBV7-2 | NA | TGTGCCAGCAGCTCCTCCAGGGGGGCAACAGATACGCAGTATTTT | CASSSSRGATDTQYF
NA | TRBJ2-7 | TRBV27 | NA | TGTGCCAGCAGCGACCTTACACAGGGCTGGAGCTCCTACGAGCAGTACTTC | CASSDLTQGWSSYEQYF
few | TRBJ2-7 | TRBV20-1 | NA | TGCAGTGCTTGGGGGCAGGCCGAGCAGTACTTC | CSAWGQAEQYF
NA | TRBJ2-5 | TRBV5-1 | TRBD1 | TGCGCCAGCAGCTTGGATGGACAGGGGGCCGGGGAGACCCAGTACTTC | CASSLDGQGAGETQYF
few | TRBJ1-5 | TRBV19 | NA | TGTGCCAGCGGGTTGGGGCCACGGTATAGCAATCAGCCCCAGCATTTT | CASGLGPRYSNQPQHF
few | TRBJ2-2 | TRBV20-1 | TRBD2 | TGCAGTGCTAGAGATTCTCGGGGGGGGGCGACGACCGGGGAGCTGTTTTTT | CSARDSRGGATTGELFF
NA | TRBJ1-4 | TRBV19 | NA | TGTGCCAGTAGTATCGGCAGGTCTAATGAAAAACTGTTTTTT | CASSIGRSNEKLFF
NA | TRBJ1-2 | TRBV4-1 | NA | TGCGCCAGCAGCCACGGGACACCCTATGGCTACACCTTC | CASSHGTPYGYTF